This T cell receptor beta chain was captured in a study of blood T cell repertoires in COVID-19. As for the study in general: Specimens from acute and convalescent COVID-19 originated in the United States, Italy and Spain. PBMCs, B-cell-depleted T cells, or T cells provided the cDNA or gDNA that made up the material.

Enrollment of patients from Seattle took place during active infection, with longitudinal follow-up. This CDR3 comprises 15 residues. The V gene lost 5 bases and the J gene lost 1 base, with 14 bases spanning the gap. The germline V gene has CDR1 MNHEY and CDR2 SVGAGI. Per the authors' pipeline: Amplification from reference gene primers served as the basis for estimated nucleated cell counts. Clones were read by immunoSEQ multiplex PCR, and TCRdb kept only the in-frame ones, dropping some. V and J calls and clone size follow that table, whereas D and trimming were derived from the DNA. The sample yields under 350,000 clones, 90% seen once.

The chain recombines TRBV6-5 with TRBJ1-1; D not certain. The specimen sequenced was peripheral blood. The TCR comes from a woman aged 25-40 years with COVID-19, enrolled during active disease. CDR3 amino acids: CASSTQRLGNTEAFF. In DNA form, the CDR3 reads TGTGCCAGCAGTACCCAGCGGTTAGGGAACACTGAAGCTTTCTTT.